One and the same sample provided the 2 T cell receptor beta chains below, sequenced in a study of T cell responses to AZD1222 COVID-19 vaccine. The method was immunoSEQ multiplex PCR; TCRdb's version includes in-frame clones alone and lacks a portion of them. The data hold 150,000 to 200,000 clones, with about 89% observed a single time. Sequencing was performed on peripheral blood, taken on day 0 of AZD1222 vaccination. The receptors were gathered from an adult in good health.

The V and J genes are TRBV2 and TRBJ2-2; TRBD2 matches at 10 bases. The CDR3 has 18 amino acids. Germline trimming cut 5 bases from V and 4 bases from J; bases unmatched to any gene: 13. Germline CDR1 reads SNHLY; CDR2 reads FYNNEI. The CDR3 protein is CASSWGLAGAGGTGELFF. CDR3 nucleotide sequence: TGTGCCAGCAGTTGGGGCCTAGCGGGAGCGGGGGGCACCGGGGAGCTGTTTTTT.

This chain uses TRBV29-1 with TRBJ1-6; TRBD1 is a possible D gene (6 bases). The germline V and J ends were trimmed by 6 bases and 8 bases, with 17 bases remaining between them. The germline gives CDR1 SQVTM, CDR2 ANQGSEA. CDR3 length: 14 residues. In nucleotides, the CDR3 is TGCAGCGTGTTTGGGGGGGCCGCGGATTCACCCCTCCACTTT. It translates to CSVFGGAADSPLHF.